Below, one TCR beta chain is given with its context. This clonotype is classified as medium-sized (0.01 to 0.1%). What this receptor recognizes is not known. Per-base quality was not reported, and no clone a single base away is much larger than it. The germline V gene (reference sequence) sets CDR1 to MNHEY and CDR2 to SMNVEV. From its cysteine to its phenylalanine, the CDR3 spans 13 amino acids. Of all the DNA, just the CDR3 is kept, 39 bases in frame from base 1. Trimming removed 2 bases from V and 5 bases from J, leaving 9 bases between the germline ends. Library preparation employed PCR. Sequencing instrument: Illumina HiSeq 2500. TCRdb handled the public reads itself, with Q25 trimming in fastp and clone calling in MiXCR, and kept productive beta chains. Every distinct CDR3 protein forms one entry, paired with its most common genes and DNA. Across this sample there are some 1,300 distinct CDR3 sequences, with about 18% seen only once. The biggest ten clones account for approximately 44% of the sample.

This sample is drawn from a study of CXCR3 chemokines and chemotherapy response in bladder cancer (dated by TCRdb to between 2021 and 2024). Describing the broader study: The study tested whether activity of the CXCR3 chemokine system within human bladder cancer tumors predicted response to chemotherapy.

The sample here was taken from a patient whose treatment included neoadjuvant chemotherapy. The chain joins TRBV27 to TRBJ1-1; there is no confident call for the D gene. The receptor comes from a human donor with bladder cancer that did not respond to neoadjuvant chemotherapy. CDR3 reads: CASSLKGRTEAFF. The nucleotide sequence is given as TGTGCCAGCAGTTTAAAAGGGAGGACTGAAGCTTTCTTT.